The present T cell receptor (beta chain) was sequenced within a study of human T cells and chemical hapten exposure. Looked up from germline, CDR1 is SGHTA and CDR2 is FQGNSA. The CDR3 length is 17 residues. Trimming removed 2 bases from V and 10 bases from J; junction bases left unmatched: 13. This clonotype has only a few counts. What it binds is unknown. General observations from the study: TCRs exceeding a frequency of 1 in 1000 stayed unchanged under DPC sensitization. Compared to controls, expanded TCRs made significantly more large clusters of similar CDR3s. Since the donors had alopecia, their immune response may not be the same as that of healthy people.

The time point: patch test 1, 2 weeks after DPC sensitization. Treatment of the sample: therapeutic diphenylcyclopropenone sensitization with weekly scalp DPC. Authors' analysis steps: From approximately 20,000 to 700,000 TCRs were found per sample, with a median of approximately 96,000. TCRdb passed the RACE reads through MiXCR, listing each CDR3 protein once. TCRdb's processing, not the authors', yielded these V and J calls. The sample carries approximately 340,000 distinct CDR3 sequences, 5.5% to 8% recorded once. The sequence came from a woman younger than 35 with alopecia areata. Some clones in this sample may be carry-over from other donors' samples. The chain uses TRBV7-2 and TRBJ1-6; 8 nucleotides match TRBD1. The material sequenced was whole blood, taken in connection with sensitization to the hapten diphenylcyclopropenone (DPC). This chain's CDR3 is CASSLNPPGGAWSPLHF. CDR3 nucleotides: TGTGCCAGCAGCTTAAACCCTCCAGGGGGCGCGTGGTCACCCCTCCACTTT.